This TCR beta chain stems from a study of cytomegalovirus exposure and HLA in healthy donors. Broader study findings: For TCR beta chains, V- and J-gene trimming was later linked to a missense DCLRE1C variant. According to reports, the classifier identified cytomegalovirus status with high specificity and sensitivity.

The CDR3 is 13 residues long. The V gene end was trimmed by 4 bases and the J gene end by 4 bases; junction bases not matched to a gene: 3. Per the germline V gene, CDR1 is SGHRS and CDR2 is YFSETQ. Concerning this clone itself: Antigen unknown.

Amplification used 60 Vbeta primers and 13 Jbeta primers. The table came from immunoSEQ multiplex PCR; TCRdb's copy has only in-frame clones and leaves some out. The top ten hold less than 2.5% of the sample, which has 95,000 to 150,000 clones, 81% seen once. The sequencing input was PBMCs. The receptor's source is a middle-aged woman in good health and CMV-seronegative. The chain joins TRBV5-1 to TRBJ1-2, with 8 nucleotides matching TRBD1. The CDR3 DNA is TGCGCCAGCAGCCGGGACAGGACCTATGGCTACACCTTC. It yields the protein CASSRDRTYGYTF. Full variable domain (missing parts from reference TRBV5-1 and TRBJ1-2): KAGVTQTPRYLIKTRGQQVTLSCSPISGHRSVSWYQQTPGQGLQFLFEYFSETQRNKGNFPGRFSGRQFSNSRSEMNVSTLELGDSALYLCASSRDRTYGYTFGSGTRLTVV.